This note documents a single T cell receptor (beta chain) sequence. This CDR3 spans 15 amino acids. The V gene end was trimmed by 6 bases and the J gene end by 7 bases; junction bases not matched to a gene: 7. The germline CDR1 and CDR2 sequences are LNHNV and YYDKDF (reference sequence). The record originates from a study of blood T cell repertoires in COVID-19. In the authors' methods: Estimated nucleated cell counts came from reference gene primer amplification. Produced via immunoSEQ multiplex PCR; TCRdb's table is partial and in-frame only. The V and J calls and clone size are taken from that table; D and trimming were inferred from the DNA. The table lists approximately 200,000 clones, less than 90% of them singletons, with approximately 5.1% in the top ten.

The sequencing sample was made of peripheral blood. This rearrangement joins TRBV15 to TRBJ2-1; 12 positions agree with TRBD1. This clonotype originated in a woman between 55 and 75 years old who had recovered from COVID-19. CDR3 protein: CATRRDRGPGNEQFF. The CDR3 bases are TGTGCCACCAGGAGGGACAGGGGGCCGGGAAATGAGCAGTTCTTC. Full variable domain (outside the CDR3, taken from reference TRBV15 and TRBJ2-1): DAMVIQNPRYQVTQFGKPVTLSCSQTLNHNVMYWYQQKSSQAPKLLFHYYDKDFNNEADTPDNFQSRRPNTSFCFLDIRSPGLGDTAMYLCATRRDRGPGNEQFFGPGTRLTVL.